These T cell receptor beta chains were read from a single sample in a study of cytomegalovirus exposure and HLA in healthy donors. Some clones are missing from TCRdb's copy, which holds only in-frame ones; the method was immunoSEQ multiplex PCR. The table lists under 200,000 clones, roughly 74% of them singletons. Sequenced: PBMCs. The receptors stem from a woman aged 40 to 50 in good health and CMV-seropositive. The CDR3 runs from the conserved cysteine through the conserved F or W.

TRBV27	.	CASSPHPLAGVAYEQYF
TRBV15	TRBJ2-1	CATSRDLAGYNYNEQFF
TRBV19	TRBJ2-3	CASSRQDRSTDTQYF
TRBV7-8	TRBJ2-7	CASSSQGPGGSYEQYF
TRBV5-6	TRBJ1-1	CASSSDRGMNTEAFF
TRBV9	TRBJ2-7	CASSPTSAPYEQYF
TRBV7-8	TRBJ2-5	CASSSHRGAPSETQYF
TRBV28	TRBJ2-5	CASSLVASGETQYF
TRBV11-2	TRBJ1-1	CASSLGMAFRENTEAFF
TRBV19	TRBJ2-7	CASSSQGGQGYEQYF